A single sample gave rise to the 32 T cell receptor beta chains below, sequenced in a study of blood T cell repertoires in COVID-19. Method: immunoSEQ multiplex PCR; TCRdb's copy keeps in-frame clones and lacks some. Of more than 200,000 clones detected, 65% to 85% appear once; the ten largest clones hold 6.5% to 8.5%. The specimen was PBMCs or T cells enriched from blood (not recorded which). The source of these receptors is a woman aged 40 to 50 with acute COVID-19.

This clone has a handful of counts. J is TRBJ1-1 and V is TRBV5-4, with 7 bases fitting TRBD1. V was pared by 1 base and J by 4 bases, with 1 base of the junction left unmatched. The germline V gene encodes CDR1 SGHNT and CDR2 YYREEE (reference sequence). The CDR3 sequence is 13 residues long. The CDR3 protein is CASSLRDSTEAFF. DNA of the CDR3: TGTGCCAGCAGCTTGCGGGACAGCACTGAAGCTTTCTTT.

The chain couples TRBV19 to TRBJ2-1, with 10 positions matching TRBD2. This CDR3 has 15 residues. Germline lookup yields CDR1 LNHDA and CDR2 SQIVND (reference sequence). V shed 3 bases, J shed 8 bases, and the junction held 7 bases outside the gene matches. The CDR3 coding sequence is TGTGCCAGTAGTATTCGGACTAGCGGTTATGATGAGCAGTTCTTC. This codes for CASSIRTSGYDEQFF. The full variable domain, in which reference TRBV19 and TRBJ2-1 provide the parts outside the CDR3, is DGGITQSPKYLFRKEGQNVTLSCEQNLNHDAMYWYRQDPGQGLRLIYYSQIVNDFQKGDIAEGYSVSREKKESFPLTVTSAQKNPTAFYLCASSIRTSGYDEQFFGPGTRLTVL.

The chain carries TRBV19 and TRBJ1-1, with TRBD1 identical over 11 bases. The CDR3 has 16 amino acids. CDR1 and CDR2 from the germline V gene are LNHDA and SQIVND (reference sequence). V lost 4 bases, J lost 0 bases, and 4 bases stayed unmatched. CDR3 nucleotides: TGTGCCAGTAGTACTGGGACAGGGGGAGTGAACACTGAAGCTTTCTTT. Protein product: CASSTGTGGVNTEAFF.

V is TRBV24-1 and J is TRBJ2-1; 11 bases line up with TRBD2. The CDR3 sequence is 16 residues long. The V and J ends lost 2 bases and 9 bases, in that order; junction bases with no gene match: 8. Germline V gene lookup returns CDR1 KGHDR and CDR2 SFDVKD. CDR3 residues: CATSDSSSGRAVEQFF. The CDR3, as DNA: TGTGCCACCAGTGATTCGAGTAGCGGGAGGGCCGTTGAGCAGTTCTTC.

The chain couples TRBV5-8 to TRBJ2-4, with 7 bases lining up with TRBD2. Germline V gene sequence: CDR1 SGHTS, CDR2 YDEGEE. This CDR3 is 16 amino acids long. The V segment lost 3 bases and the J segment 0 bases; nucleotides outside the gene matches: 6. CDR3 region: CASSYRTSTAKNIQYF. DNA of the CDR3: TGTGCCAGCAGCTATAGGACTAGTACAGCCAAAAACATTCAGTACTTC.

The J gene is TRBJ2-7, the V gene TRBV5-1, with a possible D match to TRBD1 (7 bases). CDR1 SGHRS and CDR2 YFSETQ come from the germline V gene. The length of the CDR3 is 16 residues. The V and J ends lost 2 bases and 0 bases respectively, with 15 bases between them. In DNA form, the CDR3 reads TGCGCCAGCAGCTTTTCAGGGGGGCCAAGCTCCTACGAGCAGTACTTC. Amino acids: CASSFSGGPSSYEQYF.

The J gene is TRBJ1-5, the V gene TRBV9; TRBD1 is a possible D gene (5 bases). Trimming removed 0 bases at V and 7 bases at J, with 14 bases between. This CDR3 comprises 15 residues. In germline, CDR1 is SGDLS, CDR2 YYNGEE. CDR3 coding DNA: TGTGCCAGCAGCGTAGCTGGGGGGGTAGGGCAGCCCCAGCATTTT. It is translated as CASSVAGGVGQPQHF. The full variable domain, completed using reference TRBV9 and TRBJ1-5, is DSGVTQTPKHLITATGQRVTLRCSPRSGDLSVYWYQQSLDQGLQFLIQYYNGEERAKGNILERFSAQQFPDLHSELNLSSLELGDSALYFCASSVAGGVGQPQHFGDGTRLSIL.

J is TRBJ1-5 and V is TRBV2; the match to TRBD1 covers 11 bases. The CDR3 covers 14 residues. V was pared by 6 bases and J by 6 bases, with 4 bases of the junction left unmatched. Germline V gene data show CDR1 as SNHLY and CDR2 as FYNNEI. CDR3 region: CASRRTGGFQPQHF. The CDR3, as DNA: TGTGCCAGCAGGCGGACAGGGGGCTTTCAGCCCCAGCATTTT.

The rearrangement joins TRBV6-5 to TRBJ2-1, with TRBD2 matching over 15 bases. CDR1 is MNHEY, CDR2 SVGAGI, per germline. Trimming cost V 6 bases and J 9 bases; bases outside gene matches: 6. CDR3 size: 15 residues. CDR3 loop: CASRGLAGGVGEQFF. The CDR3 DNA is TGTGCCAGCAGAGGACTAGCGGGGGGGGTAGGTGAGCAGTTCTTC.

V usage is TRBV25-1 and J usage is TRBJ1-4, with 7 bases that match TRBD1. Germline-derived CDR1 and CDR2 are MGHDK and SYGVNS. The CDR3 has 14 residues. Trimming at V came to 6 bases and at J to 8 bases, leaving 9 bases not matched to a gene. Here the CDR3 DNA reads TGTGCCAGCAGCGCCCCAGGGGGTGCGGAAAAACTGTTTTTT. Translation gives CASSAPGGAEKLFF.

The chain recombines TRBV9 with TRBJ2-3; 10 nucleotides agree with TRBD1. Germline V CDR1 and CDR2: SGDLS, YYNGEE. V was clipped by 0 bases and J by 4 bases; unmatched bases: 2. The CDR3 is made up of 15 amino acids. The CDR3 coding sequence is TGTGCCAGCAGCGTAGCCGGGACAGGGGCAGATACGCAGTATTTT. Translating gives CASSVAGTGADTQYF.

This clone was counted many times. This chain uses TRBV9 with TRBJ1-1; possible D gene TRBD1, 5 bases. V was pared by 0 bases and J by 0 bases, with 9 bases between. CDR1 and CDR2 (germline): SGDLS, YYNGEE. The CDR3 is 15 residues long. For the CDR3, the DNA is TGTGCCAGCAGCGTAGGGCAGGGTCTGAACACTGAAGCTTTCTTT. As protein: CASSVGQGLNTEAFF.

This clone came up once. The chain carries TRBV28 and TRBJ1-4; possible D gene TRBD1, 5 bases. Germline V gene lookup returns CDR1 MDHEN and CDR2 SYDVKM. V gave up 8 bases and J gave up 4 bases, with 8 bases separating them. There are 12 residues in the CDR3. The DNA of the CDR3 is TGTGCCAGCGGGGGGTTTAATGAAAAACTGTTTTTT. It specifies CASGGFNEKLFF.

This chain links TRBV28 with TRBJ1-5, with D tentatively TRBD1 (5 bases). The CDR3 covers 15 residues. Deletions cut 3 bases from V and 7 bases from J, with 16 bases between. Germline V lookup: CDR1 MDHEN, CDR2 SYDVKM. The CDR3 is CASSLVFGGSQPQHF. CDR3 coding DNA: TGTGCCAGCAGTTTGGTTTTTGGGGGGAGCCAGCCCCAGCATTTT.

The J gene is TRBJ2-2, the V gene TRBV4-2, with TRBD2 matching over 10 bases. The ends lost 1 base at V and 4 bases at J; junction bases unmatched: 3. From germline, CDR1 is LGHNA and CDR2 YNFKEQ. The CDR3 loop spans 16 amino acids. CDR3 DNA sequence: TGTGCCAGCAGCCAAGTGCTAGCGGGAGTCACCGGGGAGCTGTTTTTT. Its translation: CASSQVLAGVTGELFF.

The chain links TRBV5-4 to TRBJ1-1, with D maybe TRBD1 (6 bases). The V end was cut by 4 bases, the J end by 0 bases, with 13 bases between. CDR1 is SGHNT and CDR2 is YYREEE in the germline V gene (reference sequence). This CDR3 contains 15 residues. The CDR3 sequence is CASSPRQELNTEAFF. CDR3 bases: TGTGCCAGCAGCCCAAGACAGGAGCTGAACACTGAAGCTTTCTTT.

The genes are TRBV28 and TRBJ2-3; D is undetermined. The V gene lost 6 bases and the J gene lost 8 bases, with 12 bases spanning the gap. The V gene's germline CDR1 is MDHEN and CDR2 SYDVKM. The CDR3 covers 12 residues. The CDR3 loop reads CASSSTLGTQYF. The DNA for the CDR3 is TGTGCCAGCAGCTCTACCCTTGGTACGCAGTATTTT.

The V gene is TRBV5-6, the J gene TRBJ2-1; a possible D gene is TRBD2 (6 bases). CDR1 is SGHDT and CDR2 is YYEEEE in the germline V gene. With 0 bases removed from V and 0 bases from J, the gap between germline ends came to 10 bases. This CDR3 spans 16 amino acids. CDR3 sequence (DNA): TGTGCCAGCAGCTTGGATCCCGGGAGCTCCTACAATGAGCAGTTCTTC. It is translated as CASSLDPGSSYNEQFF.

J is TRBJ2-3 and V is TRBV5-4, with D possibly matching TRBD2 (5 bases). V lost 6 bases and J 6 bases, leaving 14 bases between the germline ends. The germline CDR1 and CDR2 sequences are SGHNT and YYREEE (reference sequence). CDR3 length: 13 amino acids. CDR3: CASTPAGEDTQYF. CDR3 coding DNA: TGTGCCAGCACTCCTGCCGGGGAGGATACGCAGTATTTT.

This chain's CDR3 is CASLKQGRGEQFF. The CDR3 DNA reads as TGTGCCAGCCTAAAACAGGGGAGAGGTGAGCAGTTCTTC. The gene calls are TRBV7-9 and TRBJ2-1; 7 bases match TRBD1. Germline assignment: CDR1 SEHNR and CDR2 FQNEAQ (reference sequence). Unmatched junction bases numbered 10, after V lost 8 bases and J lost 9 bases. CDR3 length: 13 residues.

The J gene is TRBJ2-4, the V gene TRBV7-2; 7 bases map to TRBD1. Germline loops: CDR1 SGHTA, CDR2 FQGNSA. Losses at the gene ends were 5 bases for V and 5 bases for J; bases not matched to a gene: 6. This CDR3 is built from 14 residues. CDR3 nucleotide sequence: TGTGCCAGCAGCGCCCCAGGACAGGAAAACATTCAGTACTTC. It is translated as CASSAPGQENIQYF.

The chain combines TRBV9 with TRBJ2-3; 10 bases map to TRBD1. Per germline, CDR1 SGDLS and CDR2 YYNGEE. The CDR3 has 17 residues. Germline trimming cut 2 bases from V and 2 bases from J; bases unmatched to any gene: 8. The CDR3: CASSVGGQGKFTDTQYF. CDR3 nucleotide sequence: TGTGCCAGCAGCGTGGGGGGACAGGGGAAATTCACAGATACGCAGTATTTT.

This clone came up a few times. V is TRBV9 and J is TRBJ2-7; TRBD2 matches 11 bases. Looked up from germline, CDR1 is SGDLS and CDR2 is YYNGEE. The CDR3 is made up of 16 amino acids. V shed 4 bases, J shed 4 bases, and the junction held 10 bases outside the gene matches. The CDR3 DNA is TGTGCCAGCAGCCCTCGGGGTACTAGCGGGGGATACGAGCAGTACTTC. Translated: CASSPRGTSGGYEQYF.

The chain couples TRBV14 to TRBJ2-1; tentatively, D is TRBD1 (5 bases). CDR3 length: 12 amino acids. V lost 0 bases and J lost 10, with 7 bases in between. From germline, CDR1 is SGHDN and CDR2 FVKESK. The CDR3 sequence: CASSQDWGEQFF. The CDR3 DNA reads TGTGCCAGCAGCCAAGATTGGGGCGAGCAGTTCTTC.

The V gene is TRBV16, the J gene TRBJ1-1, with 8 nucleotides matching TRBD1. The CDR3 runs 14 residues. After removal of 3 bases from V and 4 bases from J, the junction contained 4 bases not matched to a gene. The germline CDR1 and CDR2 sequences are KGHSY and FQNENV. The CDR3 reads CASSHTQGATEAFF. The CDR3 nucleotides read TGTGCCAGCAGCCATACTCAGGGGGCCACTGAAGCTTTCTTT.

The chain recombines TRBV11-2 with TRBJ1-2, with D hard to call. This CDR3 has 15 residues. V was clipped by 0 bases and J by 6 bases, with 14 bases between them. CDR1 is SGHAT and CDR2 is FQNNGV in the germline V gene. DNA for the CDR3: TGTGCCAGCAGCTTAGATCTTGGCCGAGGAAATGGCTACACCTTC. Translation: CASSLDLGRGNGYTF.

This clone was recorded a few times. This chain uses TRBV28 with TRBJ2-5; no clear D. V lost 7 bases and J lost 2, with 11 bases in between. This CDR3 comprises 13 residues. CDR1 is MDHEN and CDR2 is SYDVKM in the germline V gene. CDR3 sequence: CASTLSGQETQYF. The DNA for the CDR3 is TGTGCCAGCACCTTATCCGGGCAAGAGACCCAGTACTTC.

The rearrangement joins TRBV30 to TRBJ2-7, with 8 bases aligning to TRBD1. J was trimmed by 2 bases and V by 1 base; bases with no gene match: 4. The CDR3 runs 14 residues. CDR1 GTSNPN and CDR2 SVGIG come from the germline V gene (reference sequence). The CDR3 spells CAWSAGGKTYEQYF. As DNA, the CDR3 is TGTGCCTGGAGTGCAGGGGGCAAGACCTACGAGCAGTACTTC.

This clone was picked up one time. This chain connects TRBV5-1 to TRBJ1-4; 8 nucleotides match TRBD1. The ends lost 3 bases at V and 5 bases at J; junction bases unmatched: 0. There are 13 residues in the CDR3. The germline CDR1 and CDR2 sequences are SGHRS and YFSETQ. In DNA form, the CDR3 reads TGCGCCAGCAGCTGGGACAGGAATGAAAAACTGTTTTTT. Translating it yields CASSWDRNEKLFF.

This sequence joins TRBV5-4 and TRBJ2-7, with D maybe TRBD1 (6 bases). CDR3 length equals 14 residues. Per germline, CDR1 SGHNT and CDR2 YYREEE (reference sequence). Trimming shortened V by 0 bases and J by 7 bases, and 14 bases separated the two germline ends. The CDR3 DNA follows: TGTGCCAGCAGCTTGGAAGGGGGTAGTAGGGAGCAGTACTTC. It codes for CASSLEGGSREQYF.

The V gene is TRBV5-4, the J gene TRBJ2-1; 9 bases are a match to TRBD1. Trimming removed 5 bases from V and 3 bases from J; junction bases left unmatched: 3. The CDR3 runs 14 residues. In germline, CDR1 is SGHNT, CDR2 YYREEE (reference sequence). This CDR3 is CASSRTGDYNEQFF. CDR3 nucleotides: TGTGCCAGCAGTCGGACAGGGGACTACAATGAGCAGTTCTTC.

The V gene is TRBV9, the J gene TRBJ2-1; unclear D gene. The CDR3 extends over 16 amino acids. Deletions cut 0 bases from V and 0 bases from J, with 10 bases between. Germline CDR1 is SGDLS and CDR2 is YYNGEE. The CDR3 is CASSVGATYSYNEQFF. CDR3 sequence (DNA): TGTGCCAGCAGCGTAGGGGCCACATACTCCTACAATGAGCAGTTCTTC. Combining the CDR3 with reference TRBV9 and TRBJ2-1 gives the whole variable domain DSGVTQTPKHLITATGQRVTLRCSPRSGDLSVYWYQQSLDQGLQFLIQYYNGEERAKGNILERFSAQQFPDLHSELNLSSLELGDSALYFCASSVGATYSYNEQFFGPGTRLTVL.